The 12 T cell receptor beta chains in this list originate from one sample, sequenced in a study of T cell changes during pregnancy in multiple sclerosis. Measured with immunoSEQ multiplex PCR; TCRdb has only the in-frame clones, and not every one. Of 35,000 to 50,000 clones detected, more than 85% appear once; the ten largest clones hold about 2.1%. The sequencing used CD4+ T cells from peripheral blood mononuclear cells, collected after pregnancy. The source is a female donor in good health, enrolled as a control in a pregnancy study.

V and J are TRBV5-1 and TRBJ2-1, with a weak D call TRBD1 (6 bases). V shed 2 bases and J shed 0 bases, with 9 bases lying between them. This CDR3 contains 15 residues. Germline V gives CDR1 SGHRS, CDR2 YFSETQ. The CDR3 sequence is CASSLQGISYNEQFF. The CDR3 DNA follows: TGCGCCAGCAGCTTACAGGGAATCTCCTACAATGAGCAGTTCTTC.

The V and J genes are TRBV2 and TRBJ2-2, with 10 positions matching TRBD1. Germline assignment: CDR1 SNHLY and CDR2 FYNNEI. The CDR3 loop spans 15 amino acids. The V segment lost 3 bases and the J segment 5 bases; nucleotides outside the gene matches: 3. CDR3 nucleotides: TGTGCCAGCAGTGAGACGGGACAGGGGACCGGGGAGCTGTTTTTT. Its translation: CASSETGQGTGELFF.

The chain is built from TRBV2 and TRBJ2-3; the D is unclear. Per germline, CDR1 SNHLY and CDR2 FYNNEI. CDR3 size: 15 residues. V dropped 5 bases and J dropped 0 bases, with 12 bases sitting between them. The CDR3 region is CASSLRLISTDTQYF. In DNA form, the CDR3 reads TGTGCCAGCAGTCTTCGACTGATCAGCACAGATACGCAGTATTTT.

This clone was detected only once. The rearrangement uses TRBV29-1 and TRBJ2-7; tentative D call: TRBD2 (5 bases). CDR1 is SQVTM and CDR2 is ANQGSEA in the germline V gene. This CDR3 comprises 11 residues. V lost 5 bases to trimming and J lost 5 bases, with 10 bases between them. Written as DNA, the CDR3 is TGCAGCGTTAACCCGCGGGACGAGCAGTACTTC. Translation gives CSVNPRDEQYF.

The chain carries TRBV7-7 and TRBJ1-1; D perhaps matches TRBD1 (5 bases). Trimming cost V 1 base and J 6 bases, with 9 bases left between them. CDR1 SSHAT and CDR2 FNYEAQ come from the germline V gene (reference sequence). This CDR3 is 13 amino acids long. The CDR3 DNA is TGTGCCAGCAGCTTAGATGGGGGGGCTGAAGCTTTCTTT. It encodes CASSLDGGAEAFF.

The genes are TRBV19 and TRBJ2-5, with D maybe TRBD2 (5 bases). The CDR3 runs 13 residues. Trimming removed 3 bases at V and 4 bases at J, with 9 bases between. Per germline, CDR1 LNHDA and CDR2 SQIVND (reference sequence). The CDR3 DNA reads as TGTGCCAGTAGTATTGGTAGCGTAGAGACCCAGTACTTC. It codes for CASSIGSVETQYF.

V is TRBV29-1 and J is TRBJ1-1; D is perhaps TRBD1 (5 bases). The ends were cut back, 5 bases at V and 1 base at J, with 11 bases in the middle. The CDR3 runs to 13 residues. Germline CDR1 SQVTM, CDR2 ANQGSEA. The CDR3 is CSVSQTGNTEAFF. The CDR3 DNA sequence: TGCAGCGTTTCACAAACAGGGAACACTGAAGCTTTCTTT.

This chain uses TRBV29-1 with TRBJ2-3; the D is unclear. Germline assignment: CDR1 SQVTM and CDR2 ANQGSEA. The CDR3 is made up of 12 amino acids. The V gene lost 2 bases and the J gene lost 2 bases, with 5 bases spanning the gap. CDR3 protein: CSVELLTDTQYF. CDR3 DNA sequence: TGCAGCGTTGAACTCCTCACAGATACGCAGTATTTT.

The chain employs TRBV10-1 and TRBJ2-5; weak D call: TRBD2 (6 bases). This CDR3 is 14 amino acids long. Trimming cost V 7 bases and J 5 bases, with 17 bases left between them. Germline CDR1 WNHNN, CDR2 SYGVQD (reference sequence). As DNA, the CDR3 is TGCGCCAGCACCCAGGGACTTGTAAAGGAGACCCAGTACTTC. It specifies CASTQGLVKETQYF.

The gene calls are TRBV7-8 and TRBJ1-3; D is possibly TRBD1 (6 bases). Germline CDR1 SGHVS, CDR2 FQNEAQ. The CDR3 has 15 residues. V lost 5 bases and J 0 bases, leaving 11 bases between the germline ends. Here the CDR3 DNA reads TGTGCCAGCAGCCCCCCGGACAGCTCTGGAAACACCATATATTTT. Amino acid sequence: CASSPPDSSGNTIYF.

The CDR3 here is CASSVGDRGAREQYF. CDR3 bases: TGTGCCAGCAGCGTAGGGGACAGGGGGGCCCGAGAGCAGTACTTC. This sequence joins TRBV9 and TRBJ2-7; 11 bases match TRBD1. The J segment lost 7 bases and the V segment lost 0 bases, leaving 6 bases of the junction unmatched. CDR1 and CDR2 from the germline V gene are SGDLS and YYNGEE. The CDR3 spans 15 residues.

CDR3 DNA: TGTGCCAGGGACACTCCCCTCGTCTCTGGGGCCAACGTCCTGACTTTC. Protein product: CARDTPLVSGANVLTF. This chain uses TRBV6-4 with TRBJ2-6; D might be TRBD1 (5 bases). Per the germline V gene, CDR1 is MRHNA and CDR2 is SNTAGT. Trimming took 9 bases from V and 0 from J, leaving 15 bases between them. The CDR3 length is 16 residues.